These 32 T cell receptor beta chains were all obtained from the same sample, sequenced in a study of shared clonotypes between healthy human individuals. TCRdb keeps only in-frame clones here, not all; method: immunoSEQ multiplex PCR. Here the sample spans about 650,000 clones, roughly 96% being singletons. Terminally differentiated effector memory CD45RA+ cells were excluded by CCR7 positive selection of CD45RO-negative cells. Sample: naive CD8+ T cells sorted from blood. All receptors come from a woman aged 25 to 45 in good health.

The sample holds a few counts of this clone. This same CDR3 is encoded by further DNA sequences in the sample. The chain combines TRBV19 with TRBJ1-5, with a weak D call TRBD1 (5 bases). With 5 bases removed from V and 2 bases from J, the gap between germline ends came to 10 bases. CDR1 is LNHDA, CDR2 SQIVND, per germline (reference sequence). The CDR3 totals 14 residues. The CDR3 bases are TGTGCCAGTAGTTGGGGGTTAGGCAATCAGCCCCAGCATTTT. This sequence encodes CASSWGLGNQPQHF.

As concerns this clone: The sample has other DNA sequences that encode this CDR3 too. V is TRBV27 and J is TRBJ2-7; TRBD1 matches at 11 bases. V lost 5 bases and J lost 3; bases outside the gene matches: 3. The CDR3 has 14 amino acids. Germline CDR1 reads MNHEY; CDR2 reads SMNVEV (reference sequence). Here the CDR3 DNA reads TGTGCCAGCAGTGCCGGGACAGGGGGCTACGAGCAGTACTTC. Encoded protein: CASSAGTGGYEQYF.

The CDR3 sequence is CASSDRGVDTQYF. The CDR3 DNA reads TGCGCCAGCAGTGACAGGGGAGTAGATACGCAGTATTTT. The chain uses TRBV10-1 and TRBJ2-3; D possibly corresponds to TRBD1 (6 bases). Between the trimmed V and J ends, which lost 3 bases and 5 bases, there was a span of 9 bases. The CDR3 consists of 13 residues. Germline V CDR1 and CDR2: WNHNN, SYGVQD (reference sequence).

The table lists this clone with a count of one. This chain links TRBV27 with TRBJ2-7; 8 bases agree with TRBD2. This CDR3 comprises 17 residues. Trimming cost V 5 bases and J 7 bases; bases outside gene matches: 19. Germline CDR1 reads MNHEY; CDR2 reads SMNVEV (reference sequence). The CDR3 DNA reads TGTGCCAGCAGTCTCACCCCCGGACTAGCTCCAGGGTGGGAGCAGTACTTC. Amino acids: CASSLTPGLAPGWEQYF.

The rearrangement joins TRBV9 to TRBJ2-1, with D hard to call. The CDR3 sequence is 13 residues long. Germline V lookup: CDR1 SGDLS, CDR2 YYNGEE. The V and J ends lost 0 bases and 5 bases respectively, with 6 bases between them. The CDR3 DNA reads TGTGCCAGCAGCGTAGAGGATCACAATGAGCAGTTCTTC. Its protein product is CASSVEDHNEQFF. Full variable domain (missing parts from reference TRBV9 and TRBJ2-1): DSGVTQTPKHLITATGQRVTLRCSPRSGDLSVYWYQQSLDQGLQFLIQYYNGEERAKGNILERFSAQQFPDLHSELNLSSLELGDSALYFCASSVEDHNEQFFGPGTRLTVL.

The V gene is TRBV28, the J gene TRBJ2-7; 12 bases line up with TRBD2. From germline, CDR1 is MDHEN and CDR2 SYDVKM. The CDR3 totals 16 residues. After removal of 5 bases from V and 3 bases from J, the junction contained 8 bases not matched to a gene. CDR3 bases: TGTGCCAGCAGTAGCGGACTAGCGGGATCCCTCTACGAGCAGTACTTC. Its translation: CASSSGLAGSLYEQYF.

This clone was counted a single time. The rearrangement links TRBV10-3 to TRBJ2-1; 8 bases agree with TRBD2. Germline CDR1 reads ENHRY; CDR2 reads SYGVKD. V gave up 6 bases and J gave up 0 bases; unmatched junction bases: 7. The CDR3 is 16 amino acids. CDR3 nucleotides: TGTGCCATCAGAAAGACTAGCGCAAGCTCCTACAATGAGCAGTTCTTC. Protein product: CAIRKTSASSYNEQFF.

This chain connects TRBV5-4 to TRBJ2-3; D not certain. The CDR3 length is 11 residues. Trimming removed 4 bases at V and 6 bases at J, with 6 bases between. Per the germline V gene, CDR1 is SGHNT and CDR2 is YYREEE (reference sequence). The CDR3: CASSQMDTQYF. Written as DNA, the CDR3 is TGTGCCAGCAGCCAAATGGATACGCAGTATTTT.

The V and J genes are TRBV5-5 and TRBJ1-5; D ambiguous. V lost 4 bases, J lost 0 bases, and 11 bases lay in between. The CDR3 has 15 amino acids. Germline V gene sequence: CDR1 SGHKS, CDR2 YYEKEE (reference sequence). Here the CDR3 reads CASSPDLYSNQPQHF. The CDR3 bases are TGTGCCAGCAGCCCTGACCTGTATAGCAATCAGCCCCAGCATTTT.

This chain uses TRBV30 with TRBJ1-4; no reliable D call. Trimming pared 2 bases from V and 3 bases from J, leaving 10 bases between. CDR3 length: 14 residues. The germline V gene has CDR1 GTSNPN and CDR2 SVGIG (reference sequence). The CDR3 loop is CAWSLELSNEKLFF. The CDR3 region has the DNA TGTGCCTGGAGTCTGGAACTCTCTAATGAAAAACTGTTTTTT.

This sequence joins TRBV11-2 and TRBJ1-1, with 7 bases that match TRBD1. The ends lost 7 bases at V and 6 bases at J; junction bases unmatched: 11. CDR1 is SGHAT, CDR2 FQNNGV, per germline. The CDR3 is made up of 14 amino acids. The CDR3 here is CASNSQGWDSEAFF. DNA of the CDR3: TGTGCCAGCAACTCACAGGGGTGGGACTCTGAAGCTTTCTTT.

V usage is TRBV4-1 and J usage is TRBJ2-7, with 9 bases lining up with TRBD2. The CDR3 is 16 amino acids. CDR1 and CDR2 (germline): MGHRA, YSYEKL. The trim removed 3 bases at V and 5 bases at J, leaving 11 bases unmatched. The CDR3 coding sequence is TGCGCCAGCAGCCACGCCGCCGGACTAGCGCCCGACGAGCAGTACTTC. As protein: CASSHAAGLAPDEQYF.

This chain's CDR3 is CASSSVADTTDTQYF. The DNA for the CDR3 is TGTGCCAGCAGCTCAGTAGCGGATACCACAGATACGCAGTATTTT. The chain carries TRBV7-9 and TRBJ2-3; TRBD2 might be the D (6 bases). Trimming stripped 4 bases from V and 2 bases from J, with 13 bases between. CDR3 length equals 15 residues. Germline lookup yields CDR1 SEHNR and CDR2 FQNEAQ (reference sequence).

The chain uses TRBV28 and TRBJ2-7; a possible D gene is TRBD1 (6 bases). CDR3 length: 12 amino acids. Trimming shortened V by 4 bases and J by 5 bases, and 9 bases separated the two germline ends. Per the germline V gene, CDR1 is MDHEN and CDR2 is SYDVKM. The DNA for the CDR3 is TGTGCCAGCAGTTCCACAGGGAACGAGCAGTACTTC. This encodes CASSSTGNEQYF.

V gene TRBV29-1 combines with J gene TRBJ1-3, with D possibly matching TRBD1 (6 bases). The ends were cut back, 3 bases at V and 4 bases at J, with 10 bases in the middle. Germline V gene lookup returns CDR1 SQVTM and CDR2 ANQGSEA. This CDR3 has 13 residues. The CDR3 DNA follows: TGCAGCGTTGATGGGACACCCGGAAACACCATATATTTT. Amino acid sequence: CSVDGTPGNTIYF.

The chain links TRBV29-1 to TRBJ2-1; 9 nucleotides line up with TRBD2. Germline-derived CDR1 and CDR2 are SQVTM and ANQGSEA. The CDR3 has 15 amino acids. The V segment lost 3 bases and the J segment 0 bases; nucleotides outside the gene matches: 3. The CDR3 reads CSVDGGRVSYNEQFF. As DNA, the CDR3 is TGCAGCGTTGATGGCGGGAGGGTCTCCTACAATGAGCAGTTCTTC.

The V call is TRBV4-1, the J call TRBJ2-7, with 10 bases fitting TRBD1. CDR3 size: 21 residues. The germline gives CDR1 MGHRA, CDR2 YSYEKL. V lost 3 bases and J lost 4; bases outside the gene matches: 24. The CDR3 sequence: CASSQQDGGEILGQGIYEQYF. CDR3 coding DNA: TGCGCCAGCAGCCAGCAAGACGGTGGGGAAATCTTGGGACAGGGGATTTACGAGCAGTACTTC.

V gene TRBV27 combines with J gene TRBJ2-5; 7 bases are shared with TRBD2. The germline CDR1 and CDR2 sequences are MNHEY and SMNVEV (reference sequence). This CDR3 has 15 residues. V dropped 2 bases and J dropped 4; count of bases not matched to a gene: 7. CDR3 amino acids: CASSLAGVVGETQYF. CDR3 bases: TGTGCCAGCAGTTTAGCGGGAGTGGTCGGAGAGACCCAGTACTTC.

CDR3 sequence reads: CASSAWGGHNEQFF. The CDR3 DNA reads as TGTGCCAGCAGCGCATGGGGCGGCCACAATGAGCAGTTCTTC. The chain carries TRBV9 and TRBJ2-1; a weak D match, TRBD1 (5 bases). Per the germline V gene, CDR1 is SGDLS and CDR2 is YYNGEE. V was cut by 3 bases and J by 5 bases, with 12 bases left in between. The CDR3 has 14 residues.

The J gene is TRBJ2-3, the V gene TRBV4-1; the D is unclear. With 4 bases removed from V and 5 bases from J, the gap between germline ends came to 19 bases. The CDR3 loop spans 16 amino acids. The V gene's germline CDR1 is MGHRA and CDR2 YSYEKL. CDR3 sequence reads: CASSPLPVWDGDTQYF. The CDR3 DNA follows: TGCGCCAGCAGCCCCCTTCCCGTATGGGATGGAGATACGCAGTATTTT.

CDR3 nucleotide sequence: TGCGCCAGCAGCCTAACGACAGGGGACGTGACCCAGTACTTC. Translation gives CASSLTTGDVTQYF. V gene TRBV5-1 combines with J gene TRBJ2-5, with 8 bases fitting TRBD1. There are 14 residues in the CDR3. Trimming removed 4 bases from V and 7 bases from J; junction bases left unmatched: 9. Germline V CDR1 and CDR2: SGHRS, YFSETQ.

The CDR3 region has the DNA TGTGCCAGCAGACCTCCGGGACAGATGAACACTGAAGCTTTCTTT. Protein sequence: CASRPPGQMNTEAFF. The genes are TRBV2 and TRBJ1-1; 7 bases are a match to TRBD1. The CDR3 spans 15 residues. Trimming removed 6 bases from V and 0 bases from J; junction bases left unmatched: 7. CDR1 SNHLY and CDR2 FYNNEI come from the germline V gene.

With respect to this clone: Distinct nucleotide sequences in the sample also encode this CDR3. J is TRBJ2-7 and V is TRBV27, with D possibly being TRBD1 or TRBD2 (5 bases each). Trimming took 6 bases from V and 4 from J, leaving 13 bases between them. The CDR3 sequence is 13 residues long. Germline V gives CDR1 MNHEY, CDR2 SMNVEV (reference sequence). Written as DNA, the CDR3 is TGTGCCAGCAGCGATGGGGGAACATACGAGCAGTACTTC. It is translated as CASSDGGTYEQYF.

This chain joins TRBV29-1 and TRBJ2-5, with D uncertain. V shed 4 bases and J shed 5 bases, with 14 bases lying between them. CDR1 and CDR2 (germline): SQVTM, ANQGSEA. This CDR3 spans 13 amino acids. The CDR3 nucleotides are TGCAGCGTTGTATCGGCAGCTTCCGAGACCCAGTACTTC. It translates to CSVVSAASETQYF. Using reference TRBV29-1 and TRBJ2-5 for the parts outside the CDR3, the full variable domain is SAVISQKPSRDICQRGTSLTIQCQVDSQVTMMFWYRQQPGQSLTLIATANQGSEATYESGFVIDKFPISRPNLTFSTLTVSNMSPEDSSIYLCSVVSAASETQYFGPGTRLLVL.

This sequence joins TRBV5-6 and TRBJ1-1; D may be TRBD1 (5 bases). V was cut by 7 bases and J by 7 bases, with 14 bases left in between. The length of the CDR3 is 12 residues. Germline V lookup: CDR1 SGHDT, CDR2 YYEEEE. CDR3 amino acids: CASGGSSGEAFF. CDR3 nucleotides: TGTGCCAGCGGGGGAAGCTCGGGTGAAGCTTTCTTT.

The genes are TRBV27 and TRBJ2-7; TRBD2 agrees at 8 bases. Germline CDR1 MNHEY, CDR2 SMNVEV (reference sequence). The CDR3 sequence is 14 residues long. With 3 bases clipped from V and 3 bases from J, the junction kept 4 bases outside the gene matches. CDR3 protein: CASSFKREFYEQYF. The CDR3 DNA reads TGTGCCAGCAGTTTTAAGCGGGAGTTCTACGAGCAGTACTTC.

The chain has TRBV5-4 and TRBJ1-1; D is perhaps TRBD1 (5 bases). V lost 5 bases, J lost 2 bases, and 13 bases lay in between. Germline CDR1 and CDR2: SGHNT and YYREEE (reference sequence). This CDR3 has 14 residues. This CDR3 reads CASSLGDRNTEAFF. CDR3 in DNA: TGTGCCAGCAGTCTAGGGGACCGAAACACTGAAGCTTTCTTT.

This chain joins TRBV15 and TRBJ1-5; 12 bases line up with TRBD1. V dropped 4 bases and J dropped 1; count of bases not matched to a gene: 5. In germline, CDR1 is LNHNV, CDR2 YYDKDF (reference sequence). The CDR3 is 17 residues long. The CDR3 loop reads CATSTGTGGMSNQPQHF. CDR3 bases: TGTGCCACCAGCACCGGGACAGGGGGCATGAGCAATCAGCCCCAGCATTTT. Drawing the rest from reference TRBV15 and TRBJ1-5, the complete variable domain is DAMVIQNPRYQVTQFGKPVTLSCSQTLNHNVMYWYQQKSSQAPKLLFHYYDKDFNNEADTPDNFQSRRPNTSFCFLDIRSPGLGDTAMYLCATSTGTGGMSNQPQHFGDGTRLSIL.

The chain joins TRBV11-3 to TRBJ2-1, with TRBD2 as a possible D gene (5 bases). Trimming stripped 4 bases from V and 8 bases from J, with 9 bases between. Germline V CDR1 and CDR2: SGHNT, YENEEA. This CDR3 region has 12 residues. The CDR3 protein is CASSSLGDEQFF. The CDR3 coding sequence is TGTGCCAGCAGCTCGCTCGGGGATGAGCAGTTCTTC.

The chain's CDR3 is CASSLVGDPFYEQYF. The CDR3 DNA is TGTGCCAGCAGCTTAGTGGGGGACCCCTTCTACGAGCAGTACTTC. J is TRBJ2-7 and V is TRBV7-9, with D possibly being TRBD1 or TRBD2 (5 bases each). V lost 1 base, J lost 3 bases, and 13 bases lay in between. Germline CDR1 and CDR2: SEHNR and FQNEAQ (reference sequence). The CDR3 runs 15 residues.

A word on this clone: This CDR3 is also generated by other DNA sequences in the sample. The rearrangement uses TRBV28 and TRBJ1-5; D gene uncertain. V lost 3 bases and J lost 4, with 7 bases in between. Germline V CDR1 and CDR2: MDHEN, SYDVKM. This CDR3 has 13 residues. In DNA, the CDR3 is TGTGCCAGCAGTTTGTTTTCGAATCAGCCCCAGCATTTT. This translates into CASSLFSNQPQHF.

The chain uses TRBV4-2 and TRBJ2-7; 11 nucleotides line up with TRBD2. There are 17 residues in the CDR3. The junction had 9 bases not matched to a gene; V was cut back by 3 bases and J by 2 bases. Germline V CDR1 and CDR2: LGHNA, YNFKEQ. CDR3 bases: TGTGCCAGCAGCCATTCGTTGGGACTAGCGGACGCCTACGAGCAGTACTTC. Translated: CASSHSLGLADAYEQYF.